The present TCR beta chain was sequenced within a study of cytomegalovirus exposure and HLA in healthy donors. Study-level results: TCR beta sequences numbering around 15,000 were associated with HLA alleles at 0.05 false discovery rate in a later analysis. Productive status was seen about 87% or about 30% of the time for most TCR beta V segments in an earlier analysis. The study listed some 160 cytomegalovirus-associated TCR beta chains. The study had only CMV serostatus as immune exposure information.

Germline V CDR1 and CDR2: SEHNR, FQNEAQ (reference sequence). The CDR3 length is 13 residues. Unmatched junction bases numbered 5, after V lost 4 bases and J lost 7 bases. Researchers ran the PCR with 60 Vbeta and 13 Jbeta primers. The repertoire was sequenced with immunoSEQ multiplex PCR; TCRdb's copy has only in-frame clones and lacks some. This sample yields around 190,000 clones, of which over 65% are seen a single time; about 2.4% belongs to the top ten. With regard to this clone: Its matching antigen is unknown.

V usage is TRBV7-9 and J usage is TRBJ1-2; 8 bases line up with TRBD1. The receptor's source is a man aged 55 to 70 in good health and CMV-seronegative. Material: PBMCs. The CDR3 bases are TGTGCCAGCAGCTCGGGACAGGAGAGTGGCTACACCTTC. Its translation: CASSSGQESGYTF.